This record looks at one T cell receptor (beta chain) sequence and its context. From the reads, TCRdb called clonotypes with MiXCR, one entry per CDR3 protein. Here the sample spans 350,000 to 550,000 distinct CDR3 sequences, 30% to 40% being singletons. The record originates from a study of T cell repertoires in cytomegalovirus infection. Across the whole study: CMV infection and matching HLA type were both indicated by public TCR beta signatures.

V lost 6 bases, J lost 4 bases, and 17 bases lay in between. From germline, CDR1 is LNHDA and CDR2 SQIVND (reference sequence). CDR3 size: 15 residues. J is TRBJ2-3 and V is TRBV19; possible D gene TRBD2, 6 bases. This sequence originates from a human donor in good health (CMV status not recorded). Some clones in this sample may be carry-over from other donors' samples. Sequenced material: PBMCs. CDR3 region: CASRRYGGLADTQYF. The CDR3 DNA reads as TGTGCCAGTAGGAGGTATGGAGGGCTCGCAGATACGCAGTATTTT.